Below are 28 T cell receptor beta chains sequenced from a single sample in a study of cytomegalovirus exposure and HLA in healthy donors. 60 Vbeta and 13 Jbeta primers were used in PCR. Clones were read by immunoSEQ multiplex PCR, and TCRdb kept only the in-frame ones, dropping some. The sample consists of some 130,000 clones, around 75% of them appearing once. Sequences were obtained from PBMCs. The receptors were sampled from a young man in good health and CMV-seronegative.

The rearrangement joins TRBV9 to TRBJ2-3; 9 bases map to TRBD2. V shed 4 bases, J shed 4 bases, and the junction held 10 bases outside the gene matches. CDR1 and CDR2 (germline): SGDLS, YYNGEE. There are 16 residues in the CDR3. The CDR3 sequence: CASSRGSSGSADTQYF. In nucleotides, the CDR3 is TGTGCCAGCAGCCGGGGAAGTAGCGGGAGTGCAGATACGCAGTATTTT.

This chain joins TRBV19 and TRBJ2-6; 9 bases are shared with TRBD1. From germline, CDR1 is LNHDA and CDR2 SQIVND (reference sequence). V lost 3 bases to trimming and J lost 0 bases; unmatched junction nucleotides: 15. This CDR3 is 21 amino acids long. The CDR3 loop reads CASSMASVWGTGLSGANVLTF. CDR3 nucleotide sequence: TGTGCCAGTAGTATGGCGTCTGTGTGGGGGACAGGGCTCTCTGGGGCCAACGTCCTGACTTTC.

In regard to this clone: An end of the junction differs from the germline gene, which may be a read error. The rearrangement uses TRBV30 and TRBJ2-7, with D possibly matching TRBD2 (5 bases). Looked up from germline, CDR1 is GTSNPN and CDR2 is SVGIG (reference sequence). The CDR3 runs 12 residues. CDR3 protein: CAWNGRVDERYF. The CDR3 coding sequence is TGTGCCTGGAACGGGCGGGTTGACGAGCGGTACTTC.

This clone showed up just a few times. This chain connects TRBV28 to TRBJ2-3; TRBD2 matches at 9 bases. CDR3 size: 18 residues. Losses at the gene ends were 4 bases for V and 4 bases for J; bases not matched to a gene: 15. Germline values: CDR1 MDHEN, CDR2 SYDVKM. CDR3 nucleotide sequence: TGTGCCAGCAGTTCCCTTTGGGCTAGCGGGGCGAATTCAGATACGCAGTATTTT. This encodes CASSSLWASGANSDTQYF.

This sequence joins TRBV10-3 and TRBJ2-5; 8 bases align to TRBD2. There are 16 residues in the CDR3. With V trimmed by 4 bases and J by 2 bases, 9 bases remained unmatched. CDR1 and CDR2 (germline): ENHRY, SYGVKD. CDR3 region: CAISGGGSGDQETQYF. The DNA of the CDR3 is TGTGCCATCAGTGGGGGCGGTAGCGGGGATCAAGAGACCCAGTACTTC.

The CDR3 loop is CASSPRGGNEQFF. The CDR3 bases are TGTGCCAGCAGCCCCCGGGGGGGGAATGAGCAGTTCTTC. The V gene is TRBV7-2, the J gene TRBJ2-1, with 8 bases matching TRBD2. The J segment lost 7 bases and the V segment lost 5 bases, leaving 4 bases of the junction unmatched. The CDR3 sequence is 13 residues long. In germline, CDR1 is SGHTA, CDR2 FQGNSA.

The gene calls are TRBV30 and TRBJ1-1, with D uncertain. The CDR3 contains 10 residues. CDR1 and CDR2 (germline): GTSNPN, SVGIG (reference sequence). Trimming took 1 base from V and 7 from J, leaving 4 bases between them. The CDR3 DNA sequence: TGTGCCTGGAGTGCCCTTGAAGCTTTCTTT. Translating gives CAWSALEAFF.

The chain recombines TRBV27 with TRBJ1-3; D is ambiguous. CDR3 length equals 13 residues. V lost 6 bases to trimming and J lost 0 bases, with 6 bases between them. Germline lookup yields CDR1 MNHEY and CDR2 SMNVEV (reference sequence). CDR3 in amino acids: CASSLSSGNTIYF. In nucleotides, the CDR3 is TGTGCCAGCAGCCTTAGCTCTGGAAACACCATATATTTT.

This clone showed up just a few times. J is TRBJ1-2 and V is TRBV4-1; perhaps TRBD1 as D (5 bases). Trimming left V 2 bases short and J 4 bases short, with 17 bases between. Germline V CDR1 and CDR2: MGHRA, YSYEKL. The CDR3 runs 16 residues. CDR3 DNA sequence: TGCGCCAGCAGCCAAACGCTCGGGGGATCCCTCTATGGCTACACCTTC. It specifies CASSQTLGGSLYGYTF.

As to this clone: This CDR3 is also generated by other DNA sequences in the sample. The chain joins TRBV29-1 to TRBJ2-1, with D maybe TRBD1 (6 bases). The CDR3 has 13 residues. The V gene lost 4 bases and the J gene lost 3 bases, with 10 bases spanning the gap. Germline lookup yields CDR1 SQVTM and CDR2 ANQGSEA. The CDR3 here is CSVGRGGYNEQFF. The CDR3 DNA sequence: TGCAGCGTTGGCAGGGGCGGCTACAATGAGCAGTTCTTC.

This clone has only one observation. V and J are TRBV28 and TRBJ2-1; 7 bases line up with TRBD1. The V and J ends lost 5 bases and 3 bases, in that order; junction bases with no gene match: 7. Germline assignment: CDR1 MDHEN and CDR2 SYDVKM. CDR3 length: 15 residues. The DNA for the CDR3 is TGTGCCAGCAGTCAAACAGGGGTTGTCTACAATGAGCAGTTCTTC. It encodes CASSQTGVVYNEQFF.

The J gene is TRBJ2-1, the V gene TRBV7-3; TRBD2 matches at 7 bases. V was pared by 2 bases and J by 5 bases, with 6 bases of the junction left unmatched. From germline, CDR1 is SGHTA and CDR2 FQGTGA. The CDR3 totals 15 residues. The DNA for the CDR3 is TGTGCCAGCAGCTTATATGGAGGGACTAACAATGAGCAGTTCTTC. Translation: CASSLYGGTNNEQFF.

The chain has TRBV28 and TRBJ2-7; 7 bases fit TRBD1. With 6 bases clipped from V and 4 bases from J, the junction kept 12 bases outside the gene matches. This CDR3 has 15 amino acids. Looked up from germline, CDR1 is MDHEN and CDR2 is SYDVKM. CDR3 DNA sequence: TGTGCCAGCAGCATTGACAGGGCCAAGTGGTACGAGCAGTACTTC. This translates into CASSIDRAKWYEQYF.

V and J are TRBV4-2 and TRBJ2-3; 8 bases match TRBD2. J gave up 4 bases and V 0 bases, and 6 bases lay outside the gene matches. This CDR3 contains 16 residues. Germline CDR1 is LGHNA and CDR2 is YNFKEQ. DNA of the CDR3: TGTGCCAGCAGCCAAGATGAGAGCGGGGGCTCAGATACGCAGTATTTT. Residues: CASSQDESGGSDTQYF.

CDR3 nucleotides: TGTGCCAGCAGTTCACCCAGACAGGGGAACACTGAAGCTTTCTTT. As protein: CASSSPRQGNTEAFF. The chain couples TRBV28 to TRBJ1-1, with TRBD1 identical over 7 bases. The V and J ends lost 4 bases and 1 base, in that order; junction bases with no gene match: 6. CDR1 and CDR2 from the germline V gene are MDHEN and SYDVKM. This CDR3 contains 15 residues.

The chain has TRBV6-5 and TRBJ2-2, with TRBD1 identical over 7 bases. With 10 bases clipped from V and 4 bases from J, the junction kept 9 bases outside the gene matches. The CDR3 has 14 amino acids. Germline lookup yields CDR1 MNHEY and CDR2 SVGAGI. The CDR3 loop reads CAIRTKGATGELFF. CDR3 in DNA: TGTGCCATACGAACCAAGGGGGCCACCGGGGAGCTGTTTTTT.

V usage is TRBV28 and J usage is TRBJ2-7; TRBD1 is a possible D gene (7 bases). The germline CDR1 and CDR2 sequences are MDHEN and SYDVKM. V lost 2 bases to trimming and J lost 4 bases, with 12 bases between them. The CDR3 runs to 14 residues. CDR3 residues: CASSLQGGQYEQYF. The CDR3 DNA reads as TGTGCCAGCAGTTTACAGGGGGGTCAATACGAGCAGTACTTC.

V usage is TRBV19 and J usage is TRBJ1-5; TRBD1 is a possible D gene (6 bases). This CDR3 comprises 15 residues. From germline, CDR1 is LNHDA and CDR2 SQIVND (reference sequence). Trimming cost V 10 bases and J 4 bases, with 20 bases left between them. CDR3 protein: CATRGGPTVNQPQHF. DNA of the CDR3: TGTGCCACGAGGGGGGGTCCGACAGTGAATCAGCCCCAGCATTTT.

This chain joins TRBV6-6 and TRBJ2-3, with 10 bases lining up with TRBD2. After removal of 0 bases from V and 3 bases from J, the junction contained 3 bases not matched to a gene. Per the germline V gene, CDR1 is MNHNY and CDR2 is SVGAGI (reference sequence). The CDR3 is 16 residues long. The CDR3 nucleotides read TGTGCCAGCAGTTACTCTGAGACTAGCGGGACAGATACGCAGTATTTT. This sequence encodes CASSYSETSGTDTQYF.

Of note for this clone: The sample carries other DNA sequences with the same CDR3. The V gene is TRBV7-9, the J gene TRBJ2-1; tentatively, D is TRBD2 (6 bases). The CDR3 has 15 residues. Between the trimmed V and J ends, which lost 1 base and 10 bases, there was a span of 17 bases. Germline CDR1 SEHNR, CDR2 FQNEAQ (reference sequence). In DNA, the CDR3 is TGTGCCAGCAGCTTAGATAGGACGGGGGAAGGCGAGCAGTTCTTC. Its translation is CASSLDRTGEGEQFF.

This clone was detected only a few times. The chain combines TRBV2 with TRBJ2-1, with 9 bases identical to TRBD2. Germline lookup yields CDR1 SNHLY and CDR2 FYNNEI. This CDR3 is 14 amino acids long. V lost 7 bases, J lost 6 bases, and 7 bases stayed unmatched. CDR3 sequence (DNA): TGTGCCAGCAACCGACTAGCGGCTATCAATGAGCAGTTCTTC. It translates to CASNRLAAINEQFF.

The chain carries TRBV7-9 and TRBJ2-3; D remains unclear. This CDR3 has 14 residues. Germline lookup yields CDR1 SEHNR and CDR2 FQNEAQ (reference sequence). V lost 3 bases and J lost 2, with 9 bases in between. The CDR3 DNA follows: TGTGCCAGCAGCTTTGTCGACAACACAGATACGCAGTATTTT. This encodes CASSFVDNTDTQYF. The complete variable domain, with remaining parts taken from reference TRBV7-9 and TRBJ2-3, reads DTGVSQNPRHKITKRGQNVTFRCDPISEHNRLYWYRQTLGQGPEFLTYFQNEAQLEKSRLLSDRFSAERPKGSFSTLEIQRTEQGDSAMYLCASSFVDNTDTQYFGPGTRLTVL.

This rearrangement joins TRBV29-1 to TRBJ2-2; unclear D gene. CDR1 SQVTM and CDR2 ANQGSEA come from the germline V gene. V lost 4 bases and J 3 bases, leaving 9 bases between the germline ends. The CDR3 spans 13 residues. CDR3 bases: TGCAGCGTTGTGCGCTCGTACACCGGGGAGCTGTTTTTT. Its translation is CSVVRSYTGELFF.

This chain uses TRBV6-1 with TRBJ2-7; 11 bases align to TRBD1. The length of the CDR3 is 13 residues. V was clipped by 5 bases and J by 4 bases; unmatched bases: 1. Germline CDR1 reads MNHNS; CDR2 reads SASEGT. The CDR3 region is CASSWDRGYEQYF. The CDR3 nucleotides are TGTGCCAGCAGTTGGGACAGGGGGTACGAGCAGTACTTC.

The chain recombines TRBV6-5 with TRBJ1-5; possibly TRBD1 for D (5 bases). Germline V gene data show CDR1 as MNHEY and CDR2 as SVGAGI. V lost 5 bases and J 4 bases, leaving 9 bases between the germline ends. The CDR3 loop spans 13 amino acids. The CDR3 DNA is TGTGCCAGCAGTGTCCAGGGAAATCAGCCCCAGCATTTT. It encodes CASSVQGNQPQHF.

This chain uses TRBV6-5 with TRBJ2-7; 10 bases are a match to TRBD2. This CDR3 has 15 residues. Per germline, CDR1 MNHEY and CDR2 SVGAGI. V lost 0 bases to trimming and J lost 4 bases; unmatched junction nucleotides: 3. CDR3 residues: CASSYSSGRAYEQYF. The CDR3 coding sequence is TGTGCCAGCAGTTACTCAAGCGGGAGGGCTTACGAGCAGTACTTC.

A single count supports this clone. This rearrangement joins TRBV29-1 to TRBJ2-2, with D perhaps matching TRBD2 (7 bases). The CDR3 is made up of 12 amino acids. The germline CDR1 and CDR2 sequences are SQVTM and ANQGSEA. Deletions cut 6 bases from V and 7 bases from J, with 12 bases between. The CDR3 sequence is CSVTGRGGELFF. Written as DNA, the CDR3 is TGCAGCGTCACAGGGAGGGGCGGGGAGCTGTTTTTT.

The rearrangement links TRBV4-3 to TRBJ2-2; TRBD2 agrees at 8 bases. The CDR3 extends over 17 amino acids. Germline CDR1 is LGHNA and CDR2 is YSLEER. J gave up 5 bases and V 0 bases, and 8 bases lay outside the gene matches. CDR3 sequence reads: CASSQEIMGLGTGELFF. CDR3 in DNA: TGCGCCAGCAGCCAAGAAATTATGGGACTAGGAACCGGGGAGCTGTTTTTT.